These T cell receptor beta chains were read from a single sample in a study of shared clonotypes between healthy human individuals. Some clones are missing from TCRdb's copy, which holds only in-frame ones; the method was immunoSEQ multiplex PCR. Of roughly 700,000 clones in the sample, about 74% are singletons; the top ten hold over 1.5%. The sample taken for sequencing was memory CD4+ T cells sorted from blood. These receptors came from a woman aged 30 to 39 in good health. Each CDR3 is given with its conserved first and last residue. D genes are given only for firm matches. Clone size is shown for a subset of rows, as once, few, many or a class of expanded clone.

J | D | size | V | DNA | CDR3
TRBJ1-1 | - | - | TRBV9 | TGTGCCAGCAGCGTGTCATGGGGAGACACTGAAGCTTTCTTT | CASSVSWGDTEAFF
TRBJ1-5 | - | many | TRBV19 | TGTGCCAGTAGTATCGGGCAGGGTGGGCAGCCCCAGCATTTT | CASSIGQGGQPQHF
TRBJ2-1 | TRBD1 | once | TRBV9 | TGTGCCAGCAGCCTCCGACAGGGGGCCAATGAGCAGTTCTTC | CASSLRQGANEQFF
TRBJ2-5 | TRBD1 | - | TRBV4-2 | TGTGCCAGCAGCCAAGACCACATACAGGGGGTAGAGACCCAGTACTTC | CASSQDHIQGVETQYF
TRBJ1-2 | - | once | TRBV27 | TGTGCCAGCAGTTTATATGGGGGGCCGGAGAGACCCACTAACTATGGCTACACCTTC | CASSLYGGPERPTNYGYTF
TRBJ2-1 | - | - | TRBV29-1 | TGCAGCGTTGAAGCGGGGACAATAATCTCCTACAATGAGCAGTTCTTC | CSVEAGTIISYNEQFF
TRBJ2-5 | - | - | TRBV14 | TGTGCCAGCAGCCAACGCCTCCAAGAGACCCAGTACTTC | CASSQRLQETQYF
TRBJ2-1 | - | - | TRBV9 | TGTGCCAGCAGCACGAACGGCTGGGAGCAGTTCTTC | CASSTNGWEQFF
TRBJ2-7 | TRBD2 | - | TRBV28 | TGTGCCAGCAGTTTACTTAGCCTGGGGAGGGTGCAGTACTTC | CASSLLSLGRVQYF
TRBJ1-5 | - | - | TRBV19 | TGTGCCACGGGGCGATCCCAAGGGCCCCAGCATTTT | CATGRSQGPQHF
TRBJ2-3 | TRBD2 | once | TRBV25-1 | TGTGCCACCCTAGCTCTCGGACTAGCGGGGAGCACAGATACGCAGTATTTT | CATLALGLAGSTDTQYF
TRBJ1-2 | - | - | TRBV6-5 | TGTGCCAGCACCCGCGGGCAGAACTATGGCTACACCTTC | CASTRGQNYGYTF
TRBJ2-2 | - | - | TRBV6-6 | TGTGCCAGCAGTTACCTTGTGGACGACGGCGGGGAGCTGTTTTTT | CASSYLVDDGGELFF
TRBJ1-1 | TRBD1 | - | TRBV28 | TGTGCTACCTGGGACAGGGTGGGGACTGAAGCTTTCTTT | CATWDRVGTEAFF
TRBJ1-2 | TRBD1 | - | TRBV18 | TGTGCCAGCTCACCATATAAATTGGACAGGAAACCTAACTATGGCTACACCTTC | CASSPYKLDRKPNYGYTF
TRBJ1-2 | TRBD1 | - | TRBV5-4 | TGTGCCAGCAGTTGGGACAGGGCAGCGAGCTACACCTTC | CASSWDRAASYTF
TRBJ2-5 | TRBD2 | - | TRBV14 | TGTGCCAGCAGCCAAGACTTAGCGGGAGGAGAGACCCAGTACTTC | CASSQDLAGGETQYF
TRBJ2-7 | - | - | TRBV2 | TGTGCCAGCAGATTCAGTTACGAGCAGTACTTC | CASRFSYEQYF
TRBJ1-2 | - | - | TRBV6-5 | TGTGCCAGCAGCCTTGAGGGACTGAGGGGCTACACCTTC | CASSLEGLRGYTF
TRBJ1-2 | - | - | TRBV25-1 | TGTGCCAGCAGTGAATTAGGAGGGGTATTTGGAAACTATGGCTACACCTTC | CASSELGGVFGNYGYTF
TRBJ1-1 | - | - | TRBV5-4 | TGTGCCAGCAGCGAACGGGGGTTAGGGGACACTGAAGCTTTCTTT | CASSERGLGDTEAFF